These 21 T cell receptor beta chains were sequenced from one sample in a study of blood T cell repertoires in COVID-19. TCRdb's copy holds only in-frame clones and misses some; the assay was immunoSEQ multiplex PCR. The table has hundreds of thousands of clones, about 90% seen once. Sequences were obtained from peripheral blood. The receptors originated from a woman under 40 with COVID-19, enrolled during active disease.

The chain joins TRBV6-5 to TRBJ2-7, with a possible D match to TRBD2 (6 bases). CDR1 and CDR2 from the germline V gene are MNHEY and SVGAGI. CDR3 length: 11 amino acids. V was cut by 10 bases and J by 1 base, with 8 bases left in between. The CDR3 DNA reads as TGTGCCACGGAGGGATCCTACGAGCAGTACGTC. Translated, it gives CATEGSYEQYV.

The V call is TRBV6-4, the J call TRBJ1-2; the match to TRBD1 covers 7 bases. CDR1 and CDR2 from the germline V gene are MRHNA and SNTAGT. The CDR3 runs to 14 residues. The trim removed 6 bases at V and 0 bases at J, leaving 4 bases unmatched. The CDR3 nucleotides are TGTGCCAGCAGCGAGACAGGGACTAACTATGGCTACACCTTC. It is translated as CASSETGTNYGYTF.

This clone has only one observation. This sequence joins TRBV28 and TRBJ1-1, with TRBD1 matching 8 bases. The length of the CDR3 is 15 residues. Germline CDR1 reads MDHEN; CDR2 reads SYDVKM. V dropped 6 bases and J dropped 1; count of bases not matched to a gene: 7. DNA for the CDR3: TGTGCCAGCAGCAGACCGGACAGGGAGAACACTGAAGCTTTCTTT. This encodes CASSRPDRENTEAFF.

V is TRBV5-4 and J is TRBJ1-2, with D possibly matching TRBD1 (5 bases). This CDR3 has 13 residues. Trimming shortened V by 0 bases and J by 7 bases, and 10 bases separated the two germline ends. From germline, CDR1 is SGHNT and CDR2 YYREEE (reference sequence). The CDR3 is CASSLGGGAGYTF. The CDR3 region has the DNA TGTGCCAGCAGCTTGGGGGGGGGAGCTGGCTACACCTTC.

The chain carries TRBV7-8 and TRBJ2-3; TRBD2 is a possible D gene (5 bases). The CDR3 length is 15 residues. Germline CDR1 is SGHVS and CDR2 is FQNEAQ. Trimming left V 5 bases short and J 0 bases short, with 12 bases between. The CDR3 DNA sequence: TGTGCCAGCAGCAAACTAGGCAGGAGCACAGATACGCAGTATTTT. Encoded protein: CASSKLGRSTDTQYF.

V usage is TRBV7-8 and J usage is TRBJ2-5; 10 bases fit TRBD1. After removal of 3 bases from V and 4 bases from J, the junction contained 8 bases not matched to a gene. The CDR3 contains 16 residues. The germline gives CDR1 SGHVS, CDR2 FQNEAQ. The CDR3 loop reads CASSLRTGGSAETQYF. The CDR3 region has the DNA TGTGCCAGCAGCTTGAGGACAGGGGGTTCGGCAGAGACCCAGTACTTC. The full variable domain, with the rest looked up from reference TRBV7-8 and TRBJ2-5, is GAGVSQSPRYKVAKRGQDVALRCDPISGHVSLFWYQQALGQGPEFLTYFQNEAQLDKSGLPSDRFFAERPEGSVSTLKIQRTQQEDSAVYLCASSLRTGGSAETQYFGPGTRLLVL.

The chain has TRBV13 and TRBJ2-5; 10 nucleotides match TRBD1. Looked up from germline, CDR1 is PRHDT and CDR2 is FYEKMQ (reference sequence). V trimming: 6 bases; J trimming: 2 bases; junction bases outside the gene matches: 6. CDR3 size: 15 residues. The CDR3 sequence is CASRWTGGGQETQYF. The CDR3 DNA follows: TGTGCCAGCAGGTGGACAGGGGGAGGGCAAGAGACCCAGTACTTC.

The CDR3 DNA sequence: TGTGCCAGCAGTCCGCGACTAGCGGGAGCGCTCAATACGCAGTATTTT. Its translation is CASSPRLAGALNTQYF. This chain uses TRBV6-2 or TRBV6-3 with TRBJ2-3, with TRBD2 matching over 12 bases. Germline loops: CDR1 MNHEY, CDR2 SVGEGT. The CDR3 is 16 amino acids. The V and J ends lost 5 bases and 7 bases, in that order; junction bases with no gene match: 10.

The chain carries TRBV18 and TRBJ2-1, with 7 bases identical to TRBD2. The CDR3 is 15 amino acids. The germline gives CDR1 KGHSH, CDR2 LQKENI. V lost 0 bases and J lost 5; bases outside the gene matches: 4. This CDR3 reads CASSPPRGDHNEQFF. In DNA, the CDR3 is TGTGCCAGCTCACCACCTCGGGGGGATCACAATGAGCAGTTCTTC.

V is TRBV4-2 and J is TRBJ1-4; TRBD1 agrees at 7 bases. The V gene's germline CDR1 is LGHNA and CDR2 YNFKEQ. This CDR3 spans 16 amino acids. V was pared by 3 bases and J by 0 bases, with 4 bases of the junction left unmatched. The CDR3 reads CASSQGQRTTNEKLFF. In DNA form, the CDR3 reads TGTGCCAGCAGCCAGGGACAGAGGACAACTAATGAAAAACTGTTTTTT.

The chain employs TRBV28 and TRBJ2-7; 9 nucleotides agree with TRBD1. CDR3 length: 15 amino acids. J gave up 3 bases and V 7 bases, and 10 bases lay outside the gene matches. The germline CDR1 and CDR2 sequences are MDHEN and SYDVKM. CDR3 sequence (DNA): TGTGCCAGCATCGAGGCCGGACAGGGGATCTACGAGCAGTACTTC. Protein: CASIEAGQGIYEQYF.

This clone has only one observation. In nucleotides, the CDR3 is TGTGCCAGCAGACTAGCGGGGTCCTACGAGCAGTACGTC. Translating it yields CASRLAGSYEQYV. The genes are TRBV7-8 and TRBJ2-7; 10 bases align to TRBD2. This CDR3 has 13 residues. Germline lookup yields CDR1 SGHVS and CDR2 FQNEAQ. Losses at the gene ends were 6 bases for V and 1 base for J; bases not matched to a gene: 0.

The chain couples TRBV6-5 to TRBJ1-4; D is undetermined. CDR3 length: 14 residues. Germline assignment: CDR1 MNHEY and CDR2 SVGAGI. V was pared by 7 bases and J by 0 bases, with 9 bases between. The CDR3 DNA follows: TGTGCCAGCACGACACACGCAACTAATGAAAAACTGTTTTTT. Its translation: CASTTHATNEKLFF.

The chain links TRBV24-1 to TRBJ2-5; D remains ambiguous. The V gene's germline CDR1 is KGHDR and CDR2 SFDVKD. The ends were cut back, 3 bases at V and 5 bases at J, with 9 bases in the middle. The CDR3 is 13 residues long. This CDR3 reads CATSDPSVETQYF. The CDR3 nucleotides are TGTGCCACCAGTGATCCCTCGGTGGAGACCCAGTACTTC.

The chain combines TRBV4-3 with TRBJ2-7; 10 bases agree with TRBD1. The junction had 7 bases not matched to a gene; V was cut back by 0 bases and J by 2 bases. Germline CDR1 LGHNA, CDR2 YSLEER. CDR3 length: 17 residues. The CDR3 loop reads CASSQDSTGTGAYEQYF. The CDR3 DNA sequence: TGCGCCAGCAGCCAAGATAGTACAGGGACAGGGGCCTACGAGCAGTACTTC.

This clone showed up just a few times. V and J are TRBV7-2 and TRBJ1-5, with D perhaps matching TRBD1 (6 bases). Per the germline V gene, CDR1 is SGHTA and CDR2 is FQGNSA. This CDR3 has 13 residues. V lost 5 bases and J 6 bases, leaving 11 bases between the germline ends. Here the CDR3 reads CASSPGTIQPQHF. The CDR3 DNA sequence: TGTGCCAGCAGCCCAGGGACAATTCAGCCCCAGCATTTT.

The chain has TRBV2 and TRBJ2-4; a possible D gene is TRBD2 (6 bases). Germline-derived CDR1 and CDR2 are SNHLY and FYNNEI. V shed 11 bases and J shed 0 bases, with 14 bases lying between them. CDR3 length: 14 amino acids. CDR3 in DNA: TGTGCCTGCGGGAAAAACCTAGCCAAAAACATTCAGTACTTC. Amino acids: CACGKNLAKNIQYF.

This clone was counted between two and nine times. The J gene is TRBJ2-1, the V gene TRBV9, with a possible D match to TRBD2 (6 bases). The CDR3 consists of 14 residues. Trimming shortened V by 0 bases and J by 10 bases, and 14 bases separated the two germline ends. Germline V gene sequence: CDR1 SGDLS, CDR2 YYNGEE. The CDR3 loop reads CASSVVWESGEQFF. As DNA, the CDR3 is TGTGCCAGCAGCGTAGTGTGGGAGAGCGGGGAGCAGTTCTTC. Full variable domain (rest looked up from reference TRBV9 and TRBJ2-1): DSGVTQTPKHLITATGQRVTLRCSPRSGDLSVYWYQQSLDQGLQFLIQYYNGEERAKGNILERFSAQQFPDLHSELNLSSLELGDSALYFCASSVVWESGEQFFGPGTRLTVL.

CDR3 bases: TGTGCCAGCAGCTCGCGACCGGGACAGGGAAACACCATATATTTT. It yields the protein CASSSRPGQGNTIYF. The rearrangement links TRBV7-6 to TRBJ1-3, with 7 bases that match TRBD1. Germline-derived CDR1 and CDR2 are SGHVS and FNYEAQ. This CDR3 comprises 15 residues. Unmatched junction bases numbered 7, after V lost 4 bases and J lost 4 bases. The variable domain in full, completed from reference TRBV7-6 and TRBJ1-3, reads GAGVSQSPRYKVTKRGQDVALRCDPISGHVSLYWYRQALGQGPEFLTYFNYEAQQDKSGLPNDRFSAERPEGSISTLTIQRTEQRDSAMYRCASSSRPGQGNTIYFGEGSWLTVV.

A word on this clone: Other DNA sequences of this sample code for an identical CDR3. V is TRBV2 and J is TRBJ1-5; 7 bases line up with TRBD1. V dropped 6 bases and J dropped 7; count of bases not matched to a gene: 6. CDR3 length equals 13 residues. Germline V gene lookup returns CDR1 SNHLY and CDR2 FYNNEI. CDR3 in amino acids: CASSGTGVQPQHF. The CDR3 region has the DNA TGTGCCAGCAGCGGAACAGGGGTCCAGCCCCAGCATTTT.

This chain joins TRBV3-1 (or the pseudogene TRBV3-2) and TRBJ1-5; TRBD1 matches at 8 bases. V lost 1 base and J lost 9; bases outside the gene matches: 8. The germline gives CDR1 LGHDT, CDR2 YNNKEL (reference sequence). The CDR3 totals 15 residues. The CDR3 DNA follows: TGTGCCAGCAGCCAAGGCGGACAGGGTTTGATGCCCCAGCATTTT. Residues: CASSQGGQGLMPQHF.